Sequencing of this T cell receptor (beta chain) was carried out in a study of cytomegalovirus exposure and HLA in healthy donors. Study findings and constraints: Later on, a genetic analysis was performed. It linked a missense variant in DCLRE1C with V- and J-gene trimming of TCR beta. A prior analysis recorded that most TCR beta V segments were productive about 87% or about 30% of the time.

60 Vbeta and 13 Jbeta primers were used in PCR. The method was immunoSEQ multiplex PCR; TCRdb's version includes in-frame clones alone and lacks a portion of them. The profile covers around 150,000 clones, with under 75% appearing a single time and less than 8.5% taken by the ten largest. The trim removed 1 base at V and 5 bases at J, leaving 12 bases unmatched. The CDR3 consists of 17 residues. In germline, CDR1 is SEHNR, CDR2 FQNEAQ (reference sequence). A remark on this clone: The antigen is not known.

This sequence originates from a man aged 35 to 55 in good health and CMV-seropositive. Material for sequencing was PBMCs. The chain carries TRBV7-9 and TRBJ2-5, with 8 bases that match TRBD1. Written as DNA, the CDR3 is TGTGCCAGCAGCTTAGAACAGGACAGGGATCTCCTGGAGACCCAGTACTTC. Protein: CASSLEQDRDLLETQYF.